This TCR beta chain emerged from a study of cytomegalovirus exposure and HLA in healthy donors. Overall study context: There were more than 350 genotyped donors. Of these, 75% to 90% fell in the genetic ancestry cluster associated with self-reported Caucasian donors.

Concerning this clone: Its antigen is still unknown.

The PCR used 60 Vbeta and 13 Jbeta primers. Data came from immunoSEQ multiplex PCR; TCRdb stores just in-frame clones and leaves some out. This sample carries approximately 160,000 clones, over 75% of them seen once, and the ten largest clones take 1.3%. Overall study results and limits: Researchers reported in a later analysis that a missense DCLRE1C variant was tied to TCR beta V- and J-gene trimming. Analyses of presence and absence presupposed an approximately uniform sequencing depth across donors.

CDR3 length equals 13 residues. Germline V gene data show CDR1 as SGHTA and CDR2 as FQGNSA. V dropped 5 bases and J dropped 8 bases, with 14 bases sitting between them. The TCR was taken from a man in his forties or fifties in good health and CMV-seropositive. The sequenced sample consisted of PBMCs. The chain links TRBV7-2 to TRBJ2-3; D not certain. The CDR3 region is CASSPITRATQYF. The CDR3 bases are TGTGCCAGCAGCCCAATTACCCGAGCTACGCAGTATTTT.